This TCR beta chain emerged from a study of T cells in Graves' hyperthyroidism and ophthalmopathy. Study observations and caveats: A 13 V-J signature model discriminated ophthalmopathy versus stable hyperthyroidism. Prediction of ophthalmopathy progression came a median approximately 6.6 months pre-onset.

This clonotype was recorded a few times. The antigen is not known. This CDR3 comprises 15 residues. Germline V gives CDR1 SNHLY, CDR2 FYNNEI. Trimming removed 4 bases at V and 1 base at J, with 13 bases between. Amplification targeted TCR beta CDR3 regions from RNA transcripts. The TCR CDR3 first-round RT-PCR relied on the HTBI primer set. TCRdb processed the multiplex PCR reads anew with MiXCR; each CDR3 protein has one entry. Of roughly 560,000 distinct CDR3 sequences listed, roughly 15% are singletons. The specimen was blood. The TCR sequence derives from a woman aged 40 to 55 with Graves' ophthalmopathy. The chain employs TRBV2 and TRBJ2-5; TRBD1 is a possible D gene (6 bases). The CDR3 loop reads CASSAFQGPQETQYF. The CDR3, as DNA: TGTGCCAGCAGTGCTTTCCAGGGGCCCCAAGAGACCCAGTACTTC.